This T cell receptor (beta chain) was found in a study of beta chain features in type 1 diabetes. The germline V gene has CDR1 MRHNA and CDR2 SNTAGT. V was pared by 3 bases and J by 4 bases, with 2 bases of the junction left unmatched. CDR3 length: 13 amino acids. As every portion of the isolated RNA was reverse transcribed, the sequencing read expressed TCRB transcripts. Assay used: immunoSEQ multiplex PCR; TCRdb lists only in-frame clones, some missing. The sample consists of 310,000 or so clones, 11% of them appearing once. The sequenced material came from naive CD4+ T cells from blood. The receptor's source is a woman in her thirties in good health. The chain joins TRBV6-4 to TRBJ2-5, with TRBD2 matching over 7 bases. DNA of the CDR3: TGTGCCAGCAGTGAAGTAGCGGGAGAGACCCAGTACTTC. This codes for CASSEVAGETQYF.